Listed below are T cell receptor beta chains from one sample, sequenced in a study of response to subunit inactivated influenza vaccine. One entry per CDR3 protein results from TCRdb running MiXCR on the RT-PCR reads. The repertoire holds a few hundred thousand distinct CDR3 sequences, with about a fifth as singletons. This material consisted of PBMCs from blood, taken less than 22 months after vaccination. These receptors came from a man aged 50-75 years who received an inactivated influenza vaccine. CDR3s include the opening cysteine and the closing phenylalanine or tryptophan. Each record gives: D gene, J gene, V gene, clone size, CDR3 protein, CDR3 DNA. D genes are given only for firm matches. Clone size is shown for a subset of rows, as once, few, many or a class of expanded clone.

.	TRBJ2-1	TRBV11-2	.	CASSTQGGRAFSYNEQFF	TGTGCCAGCAGCACCCAGGGGGGTAGGGCTTTCTCCTACAATGAGCAGTTCTTC
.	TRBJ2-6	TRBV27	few	CASSGVPGANVLTF	TGTGCCAGCAGTGGCGTTCCTGGGGCCAACGTCCTGACTTTC
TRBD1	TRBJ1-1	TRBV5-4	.	CASSLGGQEGMNTEAFF	TGTGCCAGCAGCTTGGGAGGACAGGAGGGCATGAACACTGAAGCTTTCTTT
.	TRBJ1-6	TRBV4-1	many	CASSAGELGYSPLHF	TGCGCCAGCAGCGCAGGGGAATTGGGCTATTCACCCCTCCACTTT
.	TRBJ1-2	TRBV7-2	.	CASRVNYGYTF	TGTGCCAGCAGGGTGAACTATGGCTACACCTTC
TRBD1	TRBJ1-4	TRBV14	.	CASSARTGGREKLFF	TGTGCCAGCAGCGCCCGGACAGGGGGTCGTGAAAAACTGTTTTTT
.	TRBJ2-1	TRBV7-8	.	CASTPQSRGAEQFF	TGTGCCAGCACCCCCCAGTCGAGGGGAGCTGAGCAGTTCTTC
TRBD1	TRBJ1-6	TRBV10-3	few	CAISADRGLSPLHF	TGTGCCATCAGTGCGGACAGGGGGCTCTCACCCCTCCACTTT
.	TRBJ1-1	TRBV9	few	CASSVGQGGSEAFF	TGTGCCAGCAGCGTAGGGCAGGGCGGCTCTGAAGCTTTCTTT
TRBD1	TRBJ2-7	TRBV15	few	CATKPRQGNYEQYF	TGTGCCACCAAACCAAGACAGGGGAACTACGAGCAGTACTTC
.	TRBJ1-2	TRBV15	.	CATSRGDRAIENYGYTF	TGTGCCACCAGCAGGGGGGACCGCGCTATCGAAAACTATGGCTACACCTTC
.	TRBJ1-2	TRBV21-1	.	CASSQELPNYGYTF	TGTGCCAGCAGTCAGGAGCTACCGAACTATGGCTACACCTTC
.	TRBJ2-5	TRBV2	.	CASSGGGTSGETQYF	TGTGCCAGCAGCGGAGGAGGGACATCAGGAGAGACCCAGTACTTC
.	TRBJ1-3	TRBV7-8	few	CASSLLSPSSGNTIYF	TGTGCCAGCAGCTTATTGTCTCCGAGCTCTGGAAACACCATATATTTT
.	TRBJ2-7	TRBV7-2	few	CASSPKTDTYEQYF	TGTGCCAGCAGTCCTAAGACTGACACCTACGAGCAGTACTTC
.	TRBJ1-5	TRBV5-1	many	CASSLLWSGSNQPQHF	TGCGCCAGCAGCTTGTTATGGAGTGGAAGCAATCAGCCCCAGCATTTT
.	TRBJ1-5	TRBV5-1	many	CASSLGGPYSNQPQHF	TGCGCCAGCAGCTTGGGCGGGCCTTATAGCAATCAGCCCCAGCATTTT
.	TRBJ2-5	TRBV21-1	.	CASSKGGGGQGRETQYF	TGTGCCAGCAGCAAAGGCGGAGGCGGTCAGGGGAGAGAGACCCAGTACTTC
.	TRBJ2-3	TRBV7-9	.	CASSRVGVTDTQYF	TGTGCCAGCAGCCGTGTCGGGGTAACAGATACGCAGTATTTT
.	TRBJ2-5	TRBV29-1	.	CSVSTETQYF	TGCAGCGTCTCGACAGAGACCCAGTACTTC
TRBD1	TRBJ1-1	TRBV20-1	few	CSASNRGSVRAFF	TGCAGTGCTAGCAACAGGGGGAGTGTTAGGGCTTTCTTT
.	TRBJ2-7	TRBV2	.	CASSVLGSYEQYF	TGTGCCAGCAGCGTTCTTGGCAGCTACGAGCAGTACTTC
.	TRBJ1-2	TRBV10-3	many	CAIRVGQTHGYTF	TGTGCCATCAGGGTGGGCCAGACCCATGGCTACACCTTC
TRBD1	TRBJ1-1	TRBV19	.	CASSIGFWGQGAENTEAFF	TGTGCCAGTAGTATAGGCTTTTGGGGACAGGGGGCTGAGAACACTGAAGCTTTCTTT
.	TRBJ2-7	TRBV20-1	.	CSARDPLRGGTYEQYF	TGCAGTGCTAGAGATCCTCTTCGCGGCGGAACCTACGAGCAGTACTTC
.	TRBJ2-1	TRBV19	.	CASSMFQVGFDEQFF	TGTGCCAGTAGTATGTTCCAGGTAGGGTTTGATGAGCAGTTCTTC
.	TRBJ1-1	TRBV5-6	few	CASSLGGQLTNLNTEAFF	TGTGCCAGCAGCTTGGGAGGACAGTTAACCAATCTGAACACTGAAGCTTTCTTT
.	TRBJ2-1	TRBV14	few	CASSRGRRNEQFF	TGTGCCAGCAGCCGCGGAAGGAGGAATGAGCAGTTCTTC
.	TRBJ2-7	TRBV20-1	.	CSARKRGYEQYF	TGCAGTGCTAGGAAGAGGGGGTACGAGCAGTACTTC
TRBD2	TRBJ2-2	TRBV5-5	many	CASSVGLAGVTGELFF	TGTGCCAGCAGCGTGGGACTAGCGGGAGTCACCGGGGAGCTGTTTTTT
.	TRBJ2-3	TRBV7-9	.	CASSLEVGASTDTQYF	TGTGCCAGCAGCTTAGAGGTCGGGGCTAGCACAGATACGCAGTATTTT
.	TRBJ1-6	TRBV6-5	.	CASSYGRRSSYNSPLHF	TGTGCCAGCAGTTACGGACGTCGGAGCTCCTATAATTCACCCCTCCACTTT
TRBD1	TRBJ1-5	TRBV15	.	CATSGDRGVTQPQHF	TGTGCCACCAGCGGAGACAGGGGAGTCACTCAGCCCCAGCATTTT
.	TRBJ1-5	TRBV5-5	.	CASRPYLADPSNQPQHF	TGTGCCAGCAGACCATACCTGGCAGACCCTAGCAATCAGCCCCAGCATTTT
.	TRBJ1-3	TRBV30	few	CAWTGSGNTIYF	TGTGCCTGGACAGGTTCTGGAAACACCATATATTTT
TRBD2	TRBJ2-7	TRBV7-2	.	CASSFGGYGYEQYF	TGTGCCAGCAGCTTCGGGGGGTACGGCTACGAGCAGTACTTC
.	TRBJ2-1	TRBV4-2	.	CASSQDRDGTYNEQFF	TGTGCCAGCAGCCAAGATCGGGACGGTACTTACAATGAGCAGTTCTTC
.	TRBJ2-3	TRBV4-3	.	CASSQVSTDTQYF	TGCGCCAGCAGCCAAGTTTCCACAGATACGCAGTATTTT
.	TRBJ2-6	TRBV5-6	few	CASSLRLAGANVLTF	TGTGCCAGCAGCTTGAGACTAGCTGGGGCCAACGTCCTGACTTTC
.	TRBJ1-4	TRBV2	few	CASKRDPGVREKLFF	TGTGCCAGCAAGCGGGACCCTGGGGTTCGGGAAAAACTGTTTTTT
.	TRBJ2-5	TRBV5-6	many	CASSLVGGQETQYF	TGTGCCAGCAGCTTAGTCGGGGGCCAAGAGACCCAGTACTTC
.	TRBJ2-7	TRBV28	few	CASSSILKGRLSYEQYF	TGTGCCAGCAGTTCCATTCTCAAGGGTCGCCTCTCCTACGAGCAGTACTTC
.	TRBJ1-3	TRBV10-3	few	CAISESGSSSGNTIYF	TGTGCCATCAGTGAGTCAGGGAGTTCCTCTGGAAACACCATATATTTT
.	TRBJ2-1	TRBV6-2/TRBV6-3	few	CASSSFSPDLYNEQFF	TGTGCCAGCAGTTCCTTCTCCCCTGATCTTTACAATGAGCAGTTCTTC
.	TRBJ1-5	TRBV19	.	CASSIRGNNQPQHF	TGTGCCAGTAGTATTAGGGGGAACAATCAGCCCCAGCATTTT
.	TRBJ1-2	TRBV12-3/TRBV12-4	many	CASSFRTTNYGYTF	TGTGCCAGCAGTTTTCGAACGACAAACTATGGCTACACCTTC
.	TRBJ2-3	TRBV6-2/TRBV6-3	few	CASKEGTDTQYF	TGTGCCAGCAAAGAGGGGACAGATACGCAGTATTTT
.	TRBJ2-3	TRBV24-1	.	CATSVRRADTQYF	TGTGCCACCAGTGTTAGGCGCGCAGATACGCAGTATTTT
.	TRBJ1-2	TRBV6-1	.	CASKRGYGYTF	TGTGCCAGCAAGAGGGGCTATGGCTACACCTTC
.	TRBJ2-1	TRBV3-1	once	CASSPGSRINEQFF	TGTGCCAGCAGCCCAGGAAGCCGGATCAATGAGCAGTTCTTC
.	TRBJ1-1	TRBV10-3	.	CAISERILLNTEAFF	TGTGCCATCAGTGAGAGGATCCTACTGAACACTGAAGCTTTCTTT
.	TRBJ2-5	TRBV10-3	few	CAISPAGETQYF	TGTGCCATCAGTCCGGCCGGGGAGACCCAGTACTTC
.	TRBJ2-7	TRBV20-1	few	CSARPWTGAYEQYF	TGCAGTGCTAGGCCCTGGACGGGGGCCTACGAGCAGTACTTC
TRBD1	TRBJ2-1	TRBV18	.	CASSPARTGNNEQFF	TGTGCCAGCTCACCGGCGAGGACAGGGAACAATGAGCAGTTCTTC